These T cell receptor beta chains were read from a single sample in a study of blood T cell repertoires in COVID-19. The method was immunoSEQ multiplex PCR; TCRdb's version includes in-frame clones alone and lacks a portion of them. Of about 180,000 clones listed, about 90% are singletons. The sequenced sample consisted of PBMCs or T cells enriched from blood (not recorded which). These receptors were taken from a human donor with acute COVID-19. The donor label of this sample is uncertain. The CDR3 runs from the conserved cysteine through the conserved F or W. The order of the fields is V gene, J gene, CDR3 protein.

>TRBV6-6|TRBJ1-2
CASKPMGLTGYTF
>TRBV2|TRBJ1-2
CASSGSGQGLGNYGYTF
>TRBV4-2|TRBJ2-7
CASSQAPLAAYEQYF
>TRBV4-1|TRBJ2-7
CASSQAGRAYEQYF
>TRBV7-3|TRBJ2-2
CASSPGTGRTGELFF
>TRBV2|TRBJ1-5
CASSEDRVVNQPQHF
>TRBV30|TRBJ2-3
CAWSATSTDTQYF
>TRBV6-5|TRBJ2-2
CASKRGTHGTGELFF
>TRBV19|TRBJ2-3
CASSGSATDTQYF
>TRBV2|TRBJ1-1
CASSPRRGRWDTEAFF
>TRBV28|TRBJ2-1
CASSPPPWTSGYNEQFF
>TRBV24-1|TRBJ1-1
CATSRTGAITEAFF
>TRBV4-1|TRBJ2-2
CASSFSGGDTGELFF